Listed here are 23 T cell receptor beta chains from one sample, sequenced in a study of CD8 T cells in ankylosing spondylitis. TCRdb analysed the 5' RACE reads with MiXCR anew, one entry per CDR3 protein. The data hold around 180,000 distinct CDR3 sequences, with around a sixth observed a single time. The sequenced sample consisted of blood, either unsorted or a sorted T cell fraction (not recorded which). The receptors were sampled from a male donor aged 10-29 years with ankylosing spondylitis or in good health (not recorded which).

There are many counts of this clonotype. Mismatch with germline at one junction end may stem from a read error. The chain combines TRBV5-5 with TRBJ1-1, with TRBD1 matching 11 bases. CDR3 size: 13 residues. The germline CDR1 and CDR2 sequences are SGHKS and YYEKEE (reference sequence). The CDR3 DNA sequence: TGTGCCAGCAGCTTGGCATCCGGGACAGGGGGAAGCTTT. Its protein product is CASSLASGTGGSF.

This clonotype was detected ten times or more. The chain joins TRBV27 to TRBJ2-2; D is undetermined. The CDR3 totals 14 residues. Deletions cut 2 bases from V and 6 bases from J, with 10 bases between. Germline CDR1 reads MNHEY; CDR2 reads SMNVEV (reference sequence). The CDR3 nucleotides are TGTGCCAGCAGTTTAATACAAATCCCCGGGGAGCTGTTTTTT. Translating gives CASSLIQIPGELFF.

This clonotype occurred many times. The V and J genes are TRBV2 and TRBJ2-2; no definite D call. This CDR3 spans 12 amino acids. V was cut by 7 bases and J by 5 bases, with 8 bases left in between. Germline V gene sequence: CDR1 SNHLY, CDR2 FYNNEI. The CDR3 DNA follows: TGTGCCAGCACCCCGGGTACCGGGGAGCTGTTTTTT. This codes for CASTPGTGELFF. Full variable domain (remainder filled in from reference TRBV2 and TRBJ2-2): EPEVTQTPSHQVTQMGQEVILRCVPISNHLYFYWYRQILGQKVEFLVSFYNNEISEKSEIFDDQFSVERPDGSNFTLKIRSTKLEDSAMYFCASTPGTGELFFGEGSRLTVL.

The chain combines TRBV13 with TRBJ2-1, with D perhaps matching TRBD2 (5 bases). Germline V gene lookup returns CDR1 PRHDT and CDR2 FYEKMQ (reference sequence). The germline V and J ends were trimmed by 0 bases and 9 bases, with 12 bases remaining between them. This CDR3 comprises 14 residues. The CDR3 here is CASSLGSAAVEQFF. The DNA for the CDR3 is TGTGCCAGCAGCTTAGGCTCAGCGGCAGTTGAGCAGTTCTTC.

This clonotype was observed many times. The J gene is TRBJ1-5, the V gene TRBV11-2; the D gene is possibly TRBD1 (5 bases). Germline CDR1 SGHAT, CDR2 FQNNGV. V lost 5 bases and J lost 4, with 12 bases in between. There are 14 residues in the CDR3. The CDR3, as DNA: TGTGCCAGCAGCCACGGGACGGGTAATCAGCCCCAGCATTTT. It yields the protein CASSHGTGNQPQHF.

This rearrangement joins TRBV20-1 to TRBJ2-2; no firm D call. The ends were cut back, 0 bases at V and 1 base at J, with 15 bases in the middle. Germline V gene sequence: CDR1 DFQATT, CDR2 SNEGSKA (reference sequence). This CDR3 is 17 amino acids long. The CDR3 bases are TGCAGTGCTAGAGATGCGACCCACCTAGGGAACACCGGGGAGCTGTTTTTT. It translates to CSARDATHLGNTGELFF.

The chain carries TRBV29-1 and TRBJ2-3, with unresolved D. The germline V gene has CDR1 SQVTM and CDR2 ANQGSEA. The CDR3 spans 11 residues. V lost 5 bases and J 5 bases, leaving 8 bases between the germline ends. The CDR3 spells CSVQTQDTQYF. CDR3 DNA: TGCAGCGTTCAGACCCAAGATACGCAGTATTTT.

This clonotype was seen repeatedly, ten times or more. The V gene is TRBV5-1, the J gene TRBJ2-7; perhaps D is TRBD1 or TRBD2 (5 bases each). The CDR3 spans 13 residues. CDR1 and CDR2 from the germline V gene are SGHRS and YFSETQ. Trimming stripped 2 bases from V and 5 bases from J, with 11 bases between. This CDR3 is CASSLRRGDEQYF. As DNA, the CDR3 is TGCGCCAGCAGCTTACGGAGAGGGGACGAGCAGTACTTC.

This clonotype was counted at least ten times. The chain combines TRBV5-1 with TRBJ2-3; D gene unclear. The V end lost 2 bases, the J end lost 0 bases, and 7 bases lay between the germline ends. Germline-derived CDR1 and CDR2 are SGHRS and YFSETQ. The CDR3 runs 14 residues. For the CDR3, the DNA is TGCGCCAGCAGCTTAGCTTATAGCACAGATACGCAGTATTTT. This codes for CASSLAYSTDTQYF. The entire variable domain, with the rest obtained from reference TRBV5-1 and TRBJ2-3, is as follows: KAGVTQTPRYLIKTRGQQVTLSCSPISGHRSVSWYQQTPGQGLQFLFEYFSETQRNKGNFPGRFSGRQFSNSRSEMNVSTLELGDSALYLCASSLAYSTDTQYFGPGTRLTVL.

This chain connects TRBV29-1 to TRBJ1-1; the D is unclear. CDR1 and CDR2 (germline): SQVTM, ANQGSEA. The CDR3 length is 13 residues. Trimming took 7 bases from V and 1 from J, leaving 13 bases between them. DNA of the CDR3: TGCAGCGGGTGGCAGGCCCCGAACACTGAAGCTTTCTTT. It codes for CSGWQAPNTEAFF.

The gene calls are TRBV10-3 and TRBJ2-3; 14 nucleotides match TRBD2. The V and J ends lost 7 bases and 3 bases, in that order; junction bases with no gene match: 3. This CDR3 comprises 15 residues. Germline V gene data show CDR1 as ENHRY and CDR2 as SYGVKD. Here the CDR3 DNA reads TGTGCCATCAAGGGACTAGCGGGAGCAACAGATACGCAGTATTTT. It is translated as CAIKGLAGATDTQYF.

The chain joins TRBV4-2 to TRBJ2-1; tentative D call: TRBD1 (6 bases). From germline, CDR1 is LGHNA and CDR2 YNFKEQ. V was trimmed by 3 bases and J by 9 bases, leaving 15 bases between them. The CDR3 covers 14 residues. The CDR3 loop is CASSQENRVGEQFF. Here the CDR3 DNA reads TGTGCCAGCAGCCAGGAAAACAGGGTTGGTGAGCAGTTCTTC.

This clonotype has at least ten counts. V gene TRBV7-9 combines with J gene TRBJ2-7; possibly TRBD2 for D (6 bases). This CDR3 region has 15 residues. Germline V gene sequence: CDR1 SEHNR, CDR2 FQNEAQ (reference sequence). The V end was cut by 3 bases, the J end by 2 bases, with 14 bases between. CDR3 residues: CASSFPGETTYEQYF. In DNA, the CDR3 is TGTGCCAGCAGCTTTCCGGGGGAAACTACCTACGAGCAGTACTTC.

This clonotype was counted many times. The chain combines TRBV7-2 with TRBJ2-7; no clear D gene. Trimming removed 4 bases at V and 5 bases at J, with 6 bases between. In germline, CDR1 is SGHTA, CDR2 FQGNSA. CDR3 length equals 11 residues. The CDR3 loop is CASSSRNEQYF. The CDR3 DNA is TGTGCCAGCAGCTCGAGGAACGAGCAGTACTTC.

This clonotype was detected ten times or more. The chain employs TRBV28 and TRBJ2-5; D perhaps matches TRBD1 (5 bases). Germline lookup yields CDR1 MDHEN and CDR2 SYDVKM. The ends were cut back, 3 bases at V and 5 bases at J, with 19 bases in the middle. The length of the CDR3 is 16 residues. The CDR3 region has the DNA TGTGCCAGCAGTTTTTCAGGGCGTGGAATTTGGGAGACCCAGTACTTC. It is translated as CASSFSGRGIWETQYF.

This clonotype has ten or more counts. The chain has TRBV10-3 and TRBJ2-1, with a tentative D call TRBD2 (6 bases). V was cut by 6 bases and J by 2 bases, with 14 bases left in between. Germline V lookup: CDR1 ENHRY, CDR2 SYGVKD. CDR3 length equals 15 residues. CDR3 protein: CAIRPDSGTYNEQFF. CDR3 in DNA: TGTGCCATCAGACCTGATAGCGGAACCTACAATGAGCAGTTCTTC.

This clonotype appeared a few times. The genes are TRBV3-1 and TRBJ2-5; 10 bases align to TRBD2. V shed 3 bases and J 2 bases; nucleotides not matched to a gene: 3. The CDR3 has 15 amino acids. The germline CDR1 and CDR2 sequences are LGHDT and YNNKEL (reference sequence). CDR3 bases: TGTGCCAGCAGCCATTGGACTAGCGGTCAAGAGACCCAGTACTTC. Translated: CASSHWTSGQETQYF.

The chain employs TRBV12-5 and TRBJ2-1; D not resolved. The V gene lost 3 bases and the J gene lost 0 bases, with 12 bases spanning the gap. Germline-derived CDR1 and CDR2 are LGHNT and FRNRAP. The CDR3 has 16 residues. The CDR3 DNA is TGTGCTAGTGGTTTTCGTGGCGCGAACTCCTACAATGAGCAGTTCTTC. It yields the protein CASGFRGANSYNEQFF.

This clonotype has ten or more counts. The chain couples TRBV7-8 to TRBJ1-2; D remains ambiguous. Trimming removed 1 base from V and 2 bases from J, with 11 bases in between. CDR1 is SGHVS, CDR2 FQNEAQ, per germline. This CDR3 contains 15 residues. The chain's CDR3 is CASSLVPQANYGYTF. The CDR3 DNA sequence: TGTGCCAGCAGCTTAGTGCCCCAGGCGAACTATGGCTACACCTTC. Based on the CDR3 plus reference TRBV7-8 and TRBJ1-2, the full variable domain is GAGVSQSPRYKVAKRGQDVALRCDPISGHVSLFWYQQALGQGPEFLTYFQNEAQLDKSGLPSDRFFAERPEGSVSTLKIQRTQQEDSAVYLCASSLVPQANYGYTFGSGTRLTVV.

The table lists this clonotype with many counts. The chain combines TRBV20-1 with TRBJ2-3; D is possibly TRBD2 (6 bases). The CDR3 is 16 residues long. Germline V gene sequence: CDR1 DFQATT, CDR2 SNEGSKA (reference sequence). Trimming removed 2 bases at V and 4 bases at J, with 19 bases between. CDR3 nucleotides: TGCAGTGCTAGAATCCTAGCGTCCCAGACCCCAGATACGCAGTATTTT. It codes for CSARILASQTPDTQYF.

This clonotype was found many times. The chain uses TRBV12-3 or TRBV12-4 and TRBJ2-3; 8 nucleotides align to TRBD2. The CDR3 sequence is 16 residues long. The V and J ends lost 6 bases and 3 bases, in that order; junction bases with no gene match: 11. The CDR3 sequence is CASRPLGAGGTDTQYF. The DNA for the CDR3 is TGTGCCAGCAGGCCCCTGGGGGCGGGAGGTACAGATACGCAGTATTTT.

This chain joins TRBV5-6 and TRBJ2-5; D perhaps matches TRBD1 (6 bases). The CDR3 is 14 residues long. Deletions cut 7 bases from V and 2 bases from J, with 15 bases between. Germline assignment: CDR1 SGHDT and CDR2 YYEEEE. CDR3 bases: TGTGCCAGCGGCGACAGGAAACTTCAAGAGACCCAGTACTTC. It yields the protein CASGDRKLQETQYF.

The chain combines TRBV7-6 with TRBJ1-2, with no clear D. Germline CDR1 and CDR2: SGHVS and FNYEAQ. V lost 11 bases, J lost 5 bases, and 18 bases lay in between. The CDR3 sequence is 13 residues long. The CDR3 here is CASARRQEYGYTF. CDR3 nucleotides: TGTGCCTCCGCCCGTCGGCAGGAGTATGGCTACACCTTC. The variable domain in full, with the rest retrieved from reference TRBV7-6 and TRBJ1-2, is GAGVSQSPRYKVTKRGQDVALRCDPISGHVSLYWYRQALGQGPEFLTYFNYEAQQDKSGLPNDRFSAERPEGSISTLTIQRTEQRDSAMYRCASARRQEYGYTFGSGTRLTVV.